A single TCR beta chain is shown here with its context. Its antigen is still unknown. CD45RO-negative cells were positively selected for CCR7, leaving out terminally differentiated effector memory CD45RA+ cells. The donors, healthy adults who were HIV-negative, had experienced no recent acute infections or vaccinations. V dropped 2 bases and J dropped 0; count of bases not matched to a gene: 4. The CDR3 sequence is 15 residues long. The germline V gene has CDR1 MNHNY and CDR2 SVGAGI (reference sequence). Measured with immunoSEQ multiplex PCR; TCRdb has only the in-frame clones, and not every one. The data show millions of clones, approximately 94% seen once. The data are from a study of shared clonotypes between healthy human individuals. Findings and caveats of the study: Naive subsets generally had larger estimated richness than memory subsets. Clonotypes which were not shared had lower generation probabilities than clonotypes that all four donors shared.

The V gene is TRBV6-6, the J gene TRBJ2-7; TRBD2 matches at 7 bases. The TCR was taken from a man in his late teens or twenties in good health. Some clones in this sample may be carry-over from other donors' samples. Sequencing used naive CD8+ T cells from PBMCs. The CDR3 DNA reads as TGTGCCAGCAGTTACCTAGCGGAAAGCTCCTACGAGCAGTACTTC. Its translation: CASSYLAESSYEQYF.